Below are 29 T cell receptor beta chains sequenced from a single sample in a study of cytomegalovirus exposure and HLA in healthy donors. The primer mix had 60 Vbeta and 13 Jbeta primers. Only in-frame clones appear in the TCRdb table, and some are missing; sequencing was by immunoSEQ multiplex PCR. The sample has roughly 100,000 clones, 74% seen once. The specimen sequenced was PBMCs. These TCRs come from a man between 45 and 60 years old in good health and CMV-seropositive.

V gene TRBV5-1 combines with J gene TRBJ2-5; 10 nucleotides line up with TRBD2. With V trimmed by 4 bases and J by 3 bases, 9 bases remained unmatched. The CDR3 is made up of 16 amino acids. Looked up from germline, CDR1 is SGHRS and CDR2 is YFSETQ. CDR3 nucleotides: TGCGCCAGCAGCAATTTAGCGGGGGGCGGAGAAGAGACCCAGTACTTC. This gives the protein CASSNLAGGGEETQYF.

This rearrangement joins TRBV7-2 to TRBJ1-3, with D tentatively TRBD1 (5 bases). Trimming took 1 base from V and 3 from J, leaving 10 bases between them. Germline V gene lookup returns CDR1 SGHTA and CDR2 FQGNSA. This CDR3 spans 15 amino acids. The CDR3 DNA sequence: TGTGCCAGCAGCTTAGACCAGGGTAATGGAAACACCATATATTTT. Encoded protein: CASSLDQGNGNTIYF.

The chain is built from TRBV5-6 and TRBJ2-1; TRBD1 matches 10 bases. CDR1 SGHDT and CDR2 YYEEEE come from the germline V gene. With 4 bases clipped from V and 7 bases from J, the junction kept 8 bases outside the gene matches. The CDR3 covers 15 residues. The CDR3 nucleotides read TGTGCCAGCAGCAAGGGACAGGGGTACAGTAATGAGCAGTTCTTC. Protein product: CASSKGQGYSNEQFF.

This chain links TRBV5-6 with TRBJ1-5; D not resolved. The CDR3 spans 14 residues. Trimming pared 2 bases from V and 0 bases from J, leaving 6 bases between. Germline V gives CDR1 SGHDT, CDR2 YYEEEE. Written as DNA, the CDR3 is TGTGCCAGCAGCTTCTCGTATAGCAATCAGCCCCAGCATTTT. It codes for CASSFSYSNQPQHF.

The chain recombines TRBV29-1 with TRBJ2-3, with unresolved D. Germline CDR1 reads SQVTM; CDR2 reads ANQGSEA. The germline V and J ends were trimmed by 3 bases and 0 bases, with 19 bases remaining between them. This CDR3 comprises 17 residues. CDR3 DNA: TGCAGCGTTGAGCTGCGCGGCGGCAGCGCGAGCACAGATACGCAGTATTTT. It specifies CSVELRGGSASTDTQYF.

V is TRBV6-5 and J is TRBJ2-4, with TRBD1 identical over 8 bases. V lost 2 bases, J lost 8 bases, and 5 bases stayed unmatched. The germline V gene has CDR1 MNHEY and CDR2 SVGAGI. The length of the CDR3 is 14 residues. The CDR3 reads CASSYQGASDIQYF. The CDR3 coding sequence is TGTGCCAGCAGTTACCAGGGGGCGTCGGACATTCAGTACTTC.

The V call is TRBV5-6, the J call TRBJ2-7, with D perhaps matching TRBD2 (6 bases). The germline V gene encodes CDR1 SGHDT and CDR2 YYEEEE. Between the trimmed V and J ends, which lost 5 bases and 3 bases, there was a span of 18 bases. The CDR3 contains 15 residues. The chain's CDR3 is CASSFTGTFNYEQYF. The CDR3 nucleotides read TGTGCCAGCAGTTTTACCGGGACTTTTAACTACGAGCAGTACTTC.

This sequence joins TRBV2 and TRBJ2-5; a weak D match, TRBD1 (5 bases). Germline CDR1 reads SNHLY; CDR2 reads FYNNEI. The CDR3 is made up of 14 amino acids. Trimming removed 3 bases from V and 2 bases from J, with 10 bases in between. CDR3 loop: CASSDRQLQETQYF. The CDR3, as DNA: TGTGCCAGCAGTGACCGACAGTTACAAGAGACCCAGTACTTC.

The chain is built from TRBV7-7 and TRBJ2-3, with 11 bases matching TRBD1. The CDR3 loop spans 15 amino acids. The germline CDR1 and CDR2 sequences are SSHAT and FNYEAQ (reference sequence). The junction had 10 bases not matched to a gene; V was cut back by 5 bases and J by 9 bases. CDR3 amino acids: CASSPIPGQGDTQYF. In DNA form, the CDR3 reads TGTGCCAGCAGCCCAATCCCGGGACAGGGGGACACGCAGTATTTT. Full variable domain (remainder filled in from reference TRBV7-7 and TRBJ2-3): GAGVSQSPRYKVTKRGQDVTLRCDPISSHATLYWYQQALGQGPEFLTYFNYEAQPDKSGLPSDRFSAERPEGSISTLTIQRTEQRDSAMYRCASSPIPGQGDTQYFGPGTRLTVL.

The chain carries TRBV7-3 and TRBJ1-1; D not resolved. CDR1 and CDR2 (germline): SGHTA, FQGTGA. Trimming took off 2 bases at V and 1 base at J, with 8 bases between the two ends. The CDR3 consists of 14 residues. DNA of the CDR3: TGTGCCAGCAGCTTAGCGTCGGGGAACACTGAAGCTTTCTTT. Translating it yields CASSLASGNTEAFF.

This clone turned up a few times. This chain joins TRBV14 and TRBJ2-5; tentative D call: TRBD1 (5 bases). Per germline, CDR1 SGHDN and CDR2 FVKESK. The CDR3 consists of 14 residues. Deletions cut 1 base from V and 1 base from J, with 7 bases between. Written as DNA, the CDR3 is TGTGCCAGCAGCCAAGGACAGATCCAAGAGACCCAGTACTTC. It codes for CASSQGQIQETQYF.

The J gene is TRBJ1-6, the V gene TRBV10-3; 8 nucleotides align to TRBD1. V trimming: 0 bases; J trimming: 7 bases; junction bases outside the gene matches: 2. Germline lookup yields CDR1 ENHRY and CDR2 SYGVKD. The length of the CDR3 is 15 residues. CDR3 DNA: TGTGCCATCAGTGAGTCGACAGGGGCGAATTCACCCCTCCACTTT. It yields the protein CAISESTGANSPLHF.

This clone was recorded at least ten times. This chain connects TRBV10-3 to TRBJ1-1, with 9 bases identical to TRBD1. The junction had 7 bases not matched to a gene; V was cut back by 8 bases and J by 6 bases. Germline CDR1 ENHRY, CDR2 SYGVKD. This CDR3 has 13 residues. CDR3 coding DNA: TGTGCCATCGGGGGGACAGGGACGGCTGAAGCTTTCTTT. Translation: CAIGGTGTAEAFF.

The chain is built from TRBV9 and TRBJ2-3, with D tentatively TRBD2 (6 bases). This CDR3 has 14 residues. Germline CDR1 reads SGDLS; CDR2 reads YYNGEE. The V end was cut by 2 bases, the J end by 1 base, with 8 bases between. This chain's CDR3 is CASSVSSGTDTQYF. The CDR3 DNA sequence: TGTGCCAGCAGCGTCTCTAGCGGCACAGATACGCAGTATTTT. The complete variable domain, with remaining parts taken from reference TRBV9 and TRBJ2-3, reads DSGVTQTPKHLITATGQRVTLRCSPRSGDLSVYWYQQSLDQGLQFLIQYYNGEERAKGNILERFSAQQFPDLHSELNLSSLELGDSALYFCASSVSSGTDTQYFGPGTRLTVL.

The CDR3 sequence is CASSLVTGDNEQFF. Here the CDR3 DNA reads TGTGCCAGCAGCTTAGTGACAGGGGATAATGAGCAGTTCTTC. The chain recombines TRBV7-9 with TRBJ2-1; 8 bases are a match to TRBD1. The CDR3 contains 14 residues. The junction had 3 bases not matched to a gene; V was cut back by 1 base and J by 7 bases. The germline V gene has CDR1 SEHNR and CDR2 FQNEAQ (reference sequence). Filled out from reference TRBV7-9 and TRBJ2-1, the complete variable domain reads DTGVSQNPRHKITKRGQNVTFRCDPISEHNRLYWYRQTLGQGPEFLTYFQNEAQLEKSRLLSDRFSAERPKGSFSTLEIQRTEQGDSAMYLCASSLVTGDNEQFFGPGTRLTVL.

This clone was detected once. This rearrangement joins TRBV6-1 to TRBJ2-7, with a tentative D call TRBD1 (6 bases). V lost 5 bases, J lost 9 bases, and 14 bases lay in between. Germline CDR1 and CDR2: MNHNS and SASEGT. This CDR3 region has 12 residues. The CDR3 nucleotides read TGTGCCAGCAGTAATCACAGGGTTGCGCAGTACTTC. Encoded protein: CASSNHRVAQYF.

This clone has only a few counts. This chain joins TRBV7-3 and TRBJ2-1; TRBD2 aligns across 12 bases. The CDR3 contains 14 residues. Germline V gene sequence: CDR1 SGHTA, CDR2 FQGTGA. V lost 3 bases, J lost 9 bases, and 3 bases stayed unmatched. CDR3 protein: CASSLTSGSIEQFF. The CDR3 DNA reads as TGTGCCAGCAGCTTGACTAGCGGGAGCATTGAGCAGTTCTTC.

The chain carries TRBV9 and TRBJ2-3; 8 bases match TRBD2. The CDR3 is 15 residues long. After removal of 7 bases from V and 2 bases from J, the junction contained 9 bases not matched to a gene. Germline assignment: CDR1 SGDLS and CDR2 YYNGEE. The CDR3 coding sequence is TGTGCCAGCGGCCCTATAGCGGGACTCACAGATACGCAGTATTTT. Translating it yields CASGPIAGLTDTQYF. Complete variable domain (other parts from reference TRBV9 and TRBJ2-3): DSGVTQTPKHLITATGQRVTLRCSPRSGDLSVYWYQQSLDQGLQFLIQYYNGEERAKGNILERFSAQQFPDLHSELNLSSLELGDSALYFCASGPIAGLTDTQYFGPGTRLTVL.

The rearrangement links TRBV7-8 to TRBJ2-1; 7 nucleotides match TRBD2. This CDR3 has 16 amino acids. Germline values: CDR1 SGHVS, CDR2 FQNEAQ. V lost 7 bases, J lost 2 bases, and 11 bases stayed unmatched. The CDR3 reads CASNQRGVRAYNEQFF. CDR3 DNA sequence: TGTGCCAGCAACCAGCGGGGAGTACGAGCCTACAATGAGCAGTTCTTC.

The CDR3, as DNA: TGCGCCAGCACCAACGGTCCAGGACCAGCGGGGAGAGAGACCCAGTACTTC. Encoded protein: CASTNGPGPAGRETQYF. The chain recombines TRBV5-1 with TRBJ2-5, with TRBD2 matching 7 bases. CDR1 and CDR2 from the germline V gene are SGHRS and YFSETQ. Unmatched junction bases numbered 18, after V lost 6 bases and J lost 4 bases. The CDR3 sequence is 17 residues long. Using reference TRBV5-1 and TRBJ2-5 for the parts outside the CDR3, the full variable domain is KAGVTQTPRYLIKTRGQQVTLSCSPISGHRSVSWYQQTPGQGLQFLFEYFSETQRNKGNFPGRFSGRQFSNSRSEMNVSTLELGDSALYLCASTNGPGPAGRETQYFGPGTRLLVL.

This clone was counted a single time. The gene calls are TRBV19 and TRBJ1-5; TRBD1 matches 7 bases. V lost 6 bases to trimming and J lost 6 bases; unmatched junction nucleotides: 5. In germline, CDR1 is LNHDA, CDR2 SQIVND (reference sequence). The CDR3 has 13 residues. CDR3 DNA sequence: TGTGCCAGTAGGACAGGGCCGAGTCAGCCCCAGCATTTT. Residues: CASRTGPSQPQHF.

V and J are TRBV4-2 and TRBJ2-7, with 8 bases that match TRBD2. CDR3 length equals 16 residues. Unmatched junction bases numbered 10, after V lost 2 bases and J lost 4 bases. The germline CDR1 and CDR2 sequences are LGHNA and YNFKEQ. The CDR3 region is CASSQIGGGDGYEQYF. The CDR3, as DNA: TGTGCCAGCAGCCAAATCGGGGGGGGCGACGGTTACGAGCAGTACTTC.

The chain has TRBV11-2 and TRBJ1-1, with TRBD1 as a possible D gene (6 bases). The CDR3 covers 13 residues. Germline CDR1 SGHAT, CDR2 FQNNGV. Deletions cut 5 bases from V and 1 base from J, with 8 bases between. CDR3 bases: TGTGCCAGCAGCCTGGGACAGAACACTGAAGCTTTCTTT. This gives the protein CASSLGQNTEAFF.

The chain has TRBV5-8 and TRBJ1-5; the D is unclear. Per the germline V gene, CDR1 is SGHTS and CDR2 is YDEGEE. V lost 4 bases, J lost 7 bases, and 21 bases lay in between. This CDR3 spans 16 amino acids. CDR3 amino acids: CASSPNPGYLTQPQHF. The CDR3 DNA reads as TGTGCCAGCAGCCCGAATCCAGGTTATTTAACCCAGCCCCAGCATTTT.

This CDR3 is CASSVSGTAYGYTF. DNA of the CDR3: TGTGCCAGCAGCGTCTCCGGGACAGCGTATGGCTACACCTTC. The chain couples TRBV7-2 to TRBJ1-2, with 7 bases identical to TRBD1. Trimming at V came to 5 bases and at J to 5 bases, leaving 8 bases not matched to a gene. CDR1 and CDR2 from the germline V gene are SGHTA and FQGNSA. The CDR3 consists of 14 residues.

This rearrangement joins TRBV7-2 to TRBJ2-1; 9 nucleotides match TRBD2. Trimming cost V 8 bases and J 2 bases; bases outside gene matches: 7. Germline V CDR1 and CDR2: SGHTA, FQGNSA. The CDR3 has 15 amino acids. In DNA, the CDR3 is TGTGCCAGCGAGGTGGGCGGGGGGGCCTACAATGAGCAGTTCTTC. It yields the protein CASEVGGGAYNEQFF.

V is TRBV5-1 and J is TRBJ1-5, with a weak D call TRBD1 (6 bases). The CDR3 extends over 15 amino acids. Germline CDR1 SGHRS, CDR2 YFSETQ. V lost 0 bases to trimming and J lost 4 bases, with 11 bases between them. The CDR3 nucleotides are TGCGCCAGCAGCTTGGGGGGGCTAGGTAATCAGCCCCAGCATTTT. This encodes CASSLGGLGNQPQHF.

This chain joins TRBV30 and TRBJ1-2; D ambiguous. The V gene's germline CDR1 is GTSNPN and CDR2 SVGIG (reference sequence). CDR3 size: 13 residues. The V end was cut by 2 bases, the J end by 5 bases, with 12 bases between. Here the CDR3 reads CAWSPGVGYGYTF. In nucleotides, the CDR3 is TGTGCCTGGAGTCCCGGGGTAGGGTATGGCTACACCTTC.

This chain joins TRBV7-9 and TRBJ1-2, with TRBD1 matching 12 bases. From germline, CDR1 is SEHNR and CDR2 FQNEAQ (reference sequence). Germline trimming cut 7 bases from V and 6 bases from J; bases unmatched to any gene: 12. The CDR3 covers 16 residues. The CDR3 sequence: CASTSAGTGGLDGYTF. CDR3 nucleotides: TGTGCCAGCACCTCTGCCGGGACAGGGGGCCTGGATGGCTACACCTTC.